A single sample is the source of the 2 T cell receptor beta chains below, sequenced in a study of T cells in Graves' hyperthyroidism and ophthalmopathy. Researchers took RNA transcripts and amplified the TCR beta CDR3 regions from them. HTBI primers were the set used in a first-round RT-PCR of the TCR CDR3. MiXCR, run by TCRdb on the multiplex PCR reads, gives a single entry per CDR3 protein. The sample gives approximately 400,000 distinct CDR3 sequences, roughly 14% of which show up once; around 19% is in the top ten. The sequencing sample was made of blood. The source of these receptors is a woman aged 30 to 39 with Graves' ophthalmopathy.

The chain recombines TRBV4-1 with TRBJ2-1, with D unresolved. This CDR3 region has 12 residues. The germline gives CDR1 MGHRA, CDR2 YSYEKL. V shed 2 bases and J shed 9 bases, with 8 bases lying between them. The CDR3 DNA is TGCGCCAGCAGCCAACCCTTTGGTGAGCAGTTCTTC. This codes for CASSQPFGEQFF.

The chain recombines TRBV4-1 with TRBJ2-7; TRBD1 matches 8 bases. Germline V gene data show CDR1 as MGHRA and CDR2 as YSYEKL. This CDR3 spans 16 amino acids. V was clipped by 1 base and J by 5 bases; unmatched bases: 10. The DNA of the CDR3 is TGCGCCAGCAGCCAAGGGTTCCGGGACAGGTTCCACGAGCAGTACTTC. Translating it yields CASSQGFRDRFHEQYF.